This entry is about one T cell receptor beta chain. The sample belongs to a study of cytomegalovirus exposure and HLA in healthy donors. Vbeta (60) and Jbeta (13) primers were used in the PCR. TCRdb's copy holds only in-frame clones and misses some; the assay was immunoSEQ multiplex PCR. The sample gives fewer than 130,000 clones, about four fifths of which show up once; roughly 2.9% is in the top ten. In germline, CDR1 is MDHEN, CDR2 SYDVKM. Trimming took 4 bases from V and 0 from J, leaving 10 bases between them. This CDR3 is 15 amino acids long. The sequence was collected from a woman aged 60-75 years in good health and CMV-seropositive. The source material was PBMCs. The chain couples TRBV28 to TRBJ1-3; possible D gene TRBD1, 5 bases. The CDR3 protein is CASSSTGISGNTIYF. The CDR3 nucleotides are TGTGCCAGCAGTTCCACAGGAATCTCTGGAAACACCATATATTTT.